One TCR beta chain is described in this entry. The antigen is not known. Unique molecular identifiers tagged the TCRbeta library. MiXCR was run by TCRdb on the PCR reads, yielding one entry per CDR3 protein. The sample holds hundreds of thousands of distinct CDR3 sequences, approximately 14% seen once. The germline V gene has CDR1 SEHNR and CDR2 FQNEAQ (reference sequence). The V gene lost 8 bases and the J gene lost 10 bases, with 11 bases spanning the gap. The CDR3 length is 11 residues. The sample belongs to a study of T-cell reconstitution after alpha-beta-depleted transplantation in children. Points from the study as a whole: Where some patients showed high TCRbeta diversity at day 60, it came from recipient T cells and thymic progenitors that had survived.

The sequence was obtained from a girl aged 2 to 10 with congenital amegakaryocytic thrombocytopenia, due to receive a stem cell transplant. This sample comprised PBMCs, obtained before TCRalphabeta/CD19-depleted stem cell transplant. The rearrangement links TRBV7-9 to TRBJ2-2; no clear D. The CDR3, as DNA: TGTGCCAGCGGCATGGGTACGGAGCTGTTTTTT. This codes for CASGMGTELFF.